The 23 T cell receptor beta chains below all came from one sample that was sequenced in a study of shared clonotypes between healthy human individuals. Data came from immunoSEQ multiplex PCR; TCRdb stores just in-frame clones and leaves some out. The table has about 500,000 clones, approximately 77% seen once. Sequencing was done on a sample of PBMCs. The source of these receptors is a woman in her thirties or forties in good health. Some clones in this sample may be carry-over from other donors' samples.

Notes on this clone: Compared with germline, one end of the junction differs, possibly owing to a read error. This sample also contains other DNA sequences that code for the same CDR3. The chain uses TRBV28 and TRBJ1-1; D gene ambiguous. The CDR3 loop spans 13 amino acids. CDR1 is MDHEN, CDR2 SYDVKM, per germline. The chain's CDR3 is CASSPPWNTEAFF. DNA of the CDR3: TGCGCCAGCAGCCCCCCGTGGAACACTGAAGCTTTCTTT.

CDR3 DNA: TGTGCCACCAGCAGAGATAGGGGTGCAGATACGCAGTATTTT. Residues: CATSRDRGADTQYF. V usage is TRBV15 and J usage is TRBJ2-3; perhaps TRBD1 as D (5 bases). CDR1 LNHNV and CDR2 YYDKDF come from the germline V gene (reference sequence). The V and J ends lost 0 bases and 4 bases respectively, with 8 bases between them. The CDR3 has 14 amino acids.

The chain couples TRBV5-1 to TRBJ2-2, with D unclear. V was pared by 0 bases and J by 7 bases, with 7 bases between. There are 13 residues in the CDR3. The germline V gene has CDR1 SGHRS and CDR2 YFSETQ. This chain's CDR3 is CASSLAPSGELFF. The CDR3 nucleotides are TGCGCCAGCAGCTTGGCCCCGAGCGGGGAGCTGTTTTTT.

J is TRBJ2-5 and V is TRBV11-1, with D possibly being TRBD1 (5 bases). The CDR3 totals 13 residues. Germline values: CDR1 SGHAT, CDR2 FQDESV (reference sequence). The V end lost 5 bases, the J end lost 5 bases, and 12 bases lay between the germline ends. The CDR3 protein is CASSARTSETQYF. The CDR3 nucleotides are TGTGCCAGCAGCGCTCGGACATCGGAGACCCAGTACTTC.

This clone was found many times. Here the CDR3 reads CASSEFVSMALTWGYTF. Written as DNA, the CDR3 is TGTGCCAGCAGTGAATTTGTTTCTATGGCCTTAACCTGGGGCTACACCTTC. This sequence joins TRBV6-1 and TRBJ1-2; D is undetermined. The CDR3 has 17 residues. Germline V CDR1 and CDR2: MNHNS, SASEGT. V was trimmed by 2 bases and J by 8 bases, leaving 24 bases between them.

Concerning this clone itself: A far larger clone is just one base off, so this is likely a read error. This sequence joins TRBV6-6 and TRBJ1-1; D call uncertain. The germline V gene has CDR1 MNHNY and CDR2 SVGAGI (reference sequence). The CDR3 has 12 residues. The CDR3 nucleotides read TGTGCCAGCTCTTTGTGGAGCACTAAAGCTTTCTTT. The encoded protein is CASSLWSTKAFF.

V is TRBV29-1 and J is TRBJ2-7; D could derive from TRBD1 or TRBD2 (5 bases each). The V gene's germline CDR1 is SQVTM and CDR2 ANQGSEA. Between the trimmed V and J ends, which lost 1 base and 0 bases, there was a span of 10 bases. The CDR3 has 14 amino acids. The CDR3 nucleotides are TGCAGCGTTGAAGGGGACGGAAACTCCTACGAGCAGTACTTC. It yields the protein CSVEGDGNSYEQYF.

In its sample, this clone was seen many times. This chain uses TRBV30 with TRBJ2-1; D not certain. The CDR3 loop spans 13 amino acids. V was clipped by 7 bases and J by 5 bases, with 15 bases between them. Germline lookup yields CDR1 GTSNPN and CDR2 SVGIG (reference sequence). CDR3 sequence (DNA): TGTGCCTCCACGTTCGACACTCACAATGAGCAGTTCTTC. Amino acid sequence: CASTFDTHNEQFF.

This chain connects TRBV27 to TRBJ1-5; maybe TRBD1 (5 bases). CDR1 is MNHEY, CDR2 SMNVEV, per germline (reference sequence). Trimming stripped 7 bases from V and 6 bases from J, with 13 bases between. The CDR3 contains 13 residues. The CDR3 protein is CASTSSRGQPQHF. The CDR3 nucleotides are TGTGCCAGCACCTCTTCAAGGGGTCAGCCCCAGCATTTT.

This clone was detected only once. The V call is TRBV6-5, the J call TRBJ1-1; the D gene is possibly TRBD1 (5 bases). CDR3 length equals 15 residues. Germline V gene sequence: CDR1 MNHEY, CDR2 SVGAGI. V gave up 0 bases and J gave up 3 bases, with 11 bases separating them. CDR3 region: CASSYSFRGDTEAFF. The CDR3 DNA sequence: TGTGCCAGCAGTTACTCGTTCCGAGGGGACACTGAAGCTTTCTTT.

The rearrangement joins TRBV7-2 to TRBJ2-1; TRBD2 matches 12 bases. The CDR3 extends over 18 amino acids. Germline V gene data show CDR1 as SGHTA and CDR2 as FQGNSA. V gave up 3 bases and J gave up 0 bases; unmatched junction bases: 6. The CDR3 reads CASSFLAGGPSSYNEQFF. Written as DNA, the CDR3 is TGTGCCAGCAGCTTCCTAGCGGGAGGGCCAAGCTCCTACAATGAGCAGTTCTTC.

There are a few counts of this clone. This rearrangement joins TRBV6-1 to TRBJ2-1, with a weak D call TRBD2 (6 bases). The CDR3 has 14 residues. Germline CDR1 and CDR2: MNHNS and SASEGT. V lost 7 bases and J 2 bases, leaving 12 bases between the germline ends. DNA for the CDR3: TGTGCCAGCACGCCCAGCGGGCCCTACAATGAGCAGTTCTTC. It is translated as CASTPSGPYNEQFF.

With respect to this clone: A read error is possible here, since a much larger clone lies one base away. Other DNA sequences in this sample translate to the same CDR3. The chain is built from TRBV28 and TRBJ1-4; D unresolved. The CDR3 spans 11 residues. CDR1 is MDHEN, CDR2 SYDVKM, per germline. The CDR3 DNA reads TGTGCCAGCAGTTTGGATGAAAAGCTGTTTTTT. Amino acid sequence: CASSLDEKLFF.

The J gene is TRBJ2-1, the V gene TRBV30, with D tentatively TRBD2 (5 bases). V was shortened by 2 bases and J by 3 bases, with 14 bases between the two germline ends. The CDR3 is made up of 15 amino acids. Germline V lookup: CDR1 GTSNPN, CDR2 SVGIG (reference sequence). The CDR3 loop reads CAWSKGSASYNEQFF. In nucleotides, the CDR3 is TGTGCCTGGAGTAAGGGTAGCGCGAGCTACAATGAGCAGTTCTTC.

Many counts were recorded for this clone. V gene TRBV30 combines with J gene TRBJ1-3; possible D gene TRBD1, 6 bases. V lost 1 base and J lost 1, with 11 bases in between. The V gene's germline CDR1 is GTSNPN and CDR2 SVGIG (reference sequence). CDR3 length: 15 amino acids. The CDR3 sequence is CAWSADRHSGNTIYF. As DNA, the CDR3 is TGTGCCTGGAGTGCGGACAGACATTCTGGAAACACCATATATTTT.

This chain links TRBV5-1 with TRBJ2-6, with D unresolved. The V gene lost 4 bases and the J gene lost 0 bases, with 20 bases spanning the gap. The CDR3 is 19 residues long. Germline CDR1 is SGHRS and CDR2 is YFSETQ. CDR3 sequence: CASSPVVVFGDSGANVLTF. The CDR3 DNA is TGCGCCAGCAGCCCCGTTGTGGTATTCGGCGACTCTGGGGCCAACGTCCTGACTTTC.

V usage is TRBV10-3 and J usage is TRBJ2-7; 14 bases agree with TRBD2. Per the germline V gene, CDR1 is ENHRY and CDR2 is SYGVKD. Trimming removed 4 bases from V and 2 bases from J; junction bases left unmatched: 4. The CDR3 length is 16 residues. As DNA, the CDR3 is TGTGCCATCAGTGGGGGACTAGCGGGAGAGACCTACGAGCAGTACTTC. It is translated as CAISGGLAGETYEQYF.

This sequence joins TRBV5-5 and TRBJ1-4; TRBD1 aligns across 9 bases. The CDR3 loop spans 17 amino acids. Germline-derived CDR1 and CDR2 are SGHKS and YYEKEE (reference sequence). The trim removed 5 bases at V and 7 bases at J, leaving 15 bases unmatched. CDR3 region: CASSPATGGSFTEKLFF. The CDR3 region has the DNA TGTGCCAGCAGTCCGGCGACAGGGGGATCGTTCACTGAAAAACTGTTTTTT. Full variable domain (outside the CDR3, taken from reference TRBV5-5 and TRBJ1-4): DAGVTQSPTHLIKTRGQQVTLRCSPISGHKSVSWYQQVLGQGPQFIFQYYEKEERGRGNFPDRFSARQFPNYSSELNVNALLLGDSALYLCASSPATGGSFTEKLFFGSGTQLSVL.

The chain couples TRBV27 to TRBJ2-5; 8 bases align to TRBD1. Germline assignment: CDR1 MNHEY and CDR2 SMNVEV (reference sequence). CDR3 length: 15 residues. The J segment lost 0 bases and the V segment lost 4 bases, leaving 4 bases of the junction unmatched. As DNA, the CDR3 is TGTGCCAGCAGTTGGAACAGGGGGTACCAAGAGACCCAGTACTTC. The encoded protein is CASSWNRGYQETQYF.

The rearrangement joins TRBV2 to TRBJ1-2, with a tentative D call TRBD1 (5 bases). The CDR3 extends over 13 amino acids. The V and J ends lost 7 bases and 0 bases respectively, with 9 bases between them. Germline V gives CDR1 SNHLY, CDR2 FYNNEI. This CDR3 is CASTRQTNYGYTF. CDR3 nucleotide sequence: TGTGCCAGCACCCGACAGACTAACTATGGCTACACCTTC. Drawing the rest from reference TRBV2 and TRBJ1-2, the complete variable domain is EPEVTQTPSHQVTQMGQEVILRCVPISNHLYFYWYRQILGQKVEFLVSFYNNEISEKSEIFDDQFSVERPDGSNFTLKIRSTKLEDSAMYFCASTRQTNYGYTFGSGTRLTVV.

This clone has a single count. V and J are TRBV14 and TRBJ2-7; D may be TRBD2 (6 bases). CDR1 and CDR2 from the germline V gene are SGHDN and FVKESK. The CDR3 runs 15 residues. With 4 bases removed from V and 2 bases from J, the gap between germline ends came to 15 bases. CDR3 DNA sequence: TGTGCCAGCAGCCCCCTGAGGGCGGGGCCCTACGAGCAGTACTTC. Amino acid sequence: CASSPLRAGPYEQYF.

The chain uses TRBV6-1 and TRBJ1-1, with D hard to call. Germline CDR1 is MNHNS and CDR2 is SASEGT. The CDR3 length is 13 residues. V lost 5 bases and J 1 base, leaving 8 bases between the germline ends. CDR3: CASSFTQNTEAFF. CDR3 sequence (DNA): TGTGCCAGCAGTTTTACACAGAACACTGAAGCTTTCTTT.

The gene calls are TRBV29-1 and TRBJ1-4; D may be TRBD1 (6 bases). Germline lookup yields CDR1 SQVTM and CDR2 ANQGSEA. Deletions cut 6 bases from V and 4 bases from J, with 9 bases between. The CDR3 length is 12 residues. This CDR3 is CSVADSNEKLFF. CDR3 coding DNA: TGCAGCGTGGCGGACAGTAATGAAAAACTGTTTTTT. The variable domain in full, with the rest retrieved from reference TRBV29-1 and TRBJ1-4, is SAVISQKPSRDICQRGTSLTIQCQVDSQVTMMFWYRQQPGQSLTLIATANQGSEATYESGFVIDKFPISRPNLTFSTLTVSNMSPEDSSIYLCSVADSNEKLFFGSGTQLSVL.